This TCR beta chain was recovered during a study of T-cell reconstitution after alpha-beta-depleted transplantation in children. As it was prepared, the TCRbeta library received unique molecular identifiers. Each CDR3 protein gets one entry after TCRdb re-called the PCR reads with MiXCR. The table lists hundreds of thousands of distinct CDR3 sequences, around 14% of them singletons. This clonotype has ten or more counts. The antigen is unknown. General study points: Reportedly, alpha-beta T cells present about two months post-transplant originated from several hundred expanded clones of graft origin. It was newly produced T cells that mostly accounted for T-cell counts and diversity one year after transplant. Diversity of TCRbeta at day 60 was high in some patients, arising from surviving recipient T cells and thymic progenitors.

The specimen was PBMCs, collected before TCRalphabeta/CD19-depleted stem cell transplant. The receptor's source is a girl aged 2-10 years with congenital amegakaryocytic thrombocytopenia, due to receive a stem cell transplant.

The CDR3 loop is CASSLKPGPRTDTQYF. CDR3 nucleotide sequence: TGTGCCAGCAGCTTAAAGCCGGGACCTAGGACAGATACGCAGTATTTT. This chain uses TRBV7-9 with TRBJ2-3; perhaps D is TRBD1 or TRBD2 (5 bases each). Germline loops: CDR1 SEHNR, CDR2 FQNEAQ (reference sequence). The CDR3 has 16 amino acids. Trimming pared 2 bases from V and 3 bases from J, leaving 15 bases between.